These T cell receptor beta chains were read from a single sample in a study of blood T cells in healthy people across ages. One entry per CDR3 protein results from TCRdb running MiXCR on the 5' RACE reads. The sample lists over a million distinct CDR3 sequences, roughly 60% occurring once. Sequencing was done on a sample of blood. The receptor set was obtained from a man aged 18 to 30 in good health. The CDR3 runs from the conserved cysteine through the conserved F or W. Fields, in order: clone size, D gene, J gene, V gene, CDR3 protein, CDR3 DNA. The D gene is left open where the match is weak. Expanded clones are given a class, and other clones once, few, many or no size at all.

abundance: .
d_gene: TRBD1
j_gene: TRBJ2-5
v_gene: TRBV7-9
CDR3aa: CASSLADPGTGKVETQYF
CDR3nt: TGTGCCAGCAGCTTAGCGGATCCCGGGACAGGGAAAGTGGAGACCCAGTACTTC

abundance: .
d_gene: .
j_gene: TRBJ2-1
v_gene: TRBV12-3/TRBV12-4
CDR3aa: CASRTRSYEQFF
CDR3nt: TGTGCCAGCAGGACCCGATCTTATGAGCAGTTCTTC

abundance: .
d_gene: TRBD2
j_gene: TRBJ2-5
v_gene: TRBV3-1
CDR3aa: CASSSRTSGGPGTQYF
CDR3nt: TGTGCCAGCAGTTCAAGGACTAGCGGAGGACCAGGGACCCAGTACTTC

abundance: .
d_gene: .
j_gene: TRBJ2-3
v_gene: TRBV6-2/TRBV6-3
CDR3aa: CASSSQARLRTDTQYF
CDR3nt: TGTGCCAGCAGTTCCCAAGCGAGACTTCGCACAGATACGCAGTATTTT

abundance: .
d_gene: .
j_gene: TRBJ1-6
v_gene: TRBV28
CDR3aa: CASSSSGMGNSPLHF
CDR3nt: TGTGCCAGCAGTTCCTCGGGGATGGGTAATTCACCCCTCCACTTT

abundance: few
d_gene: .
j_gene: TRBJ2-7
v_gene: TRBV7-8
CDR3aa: CASSLNMEWGENEQYF
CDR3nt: TGTGCCAGCAGCTTAAACATGGAGTGGGGAGAGAACGAGCAGTACTTC

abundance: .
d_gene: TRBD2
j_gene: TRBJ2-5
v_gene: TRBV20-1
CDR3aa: CSASGTSFQETQYF
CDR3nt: TGCAGTGCTTCCGGGACTAGTTTCCAAGAGACCCAGTACTTC

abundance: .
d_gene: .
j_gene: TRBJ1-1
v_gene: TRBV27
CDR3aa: CASSLGDTESEAFF
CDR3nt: TGTGCCAGCAGTTTAGGAGATACAGAGTCTGAAGCTTTCTTT

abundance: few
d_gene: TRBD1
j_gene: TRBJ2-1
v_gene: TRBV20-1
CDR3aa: CSARGSDRDINNEQFF
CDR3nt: TGCAGTGCTAGAGGGTCGGACAGGGACATCAACAATGAGCAGTTCTTC

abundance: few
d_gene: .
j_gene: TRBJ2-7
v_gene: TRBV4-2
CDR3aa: CASSQDDPKPAGSEQYF
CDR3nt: TGTGCCAGCAGCCAAGACGATCCGAAGCCAGCCGGGAGCGAGCAGTACTTC

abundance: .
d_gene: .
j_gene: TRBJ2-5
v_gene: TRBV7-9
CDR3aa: CASSLPAGASGPQETQYF
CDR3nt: TGTGCCAGCAGCTTACCCGCAGGGGCAAGTGGTCCCCAAGAGACCCAGTACTTC

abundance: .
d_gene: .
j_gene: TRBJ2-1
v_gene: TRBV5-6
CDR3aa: CASSLDEGGNEQFF
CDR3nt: TGTGCCAGCAGCTTGGACGAGGGGGGCAATGAGCAGTTCTTC

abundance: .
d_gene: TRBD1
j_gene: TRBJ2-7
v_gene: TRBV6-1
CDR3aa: CATGTGASFSEQYF
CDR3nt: TGTGCCACCGGGACAGGGGCATCCTTCTCCGAGCAGTACTTC

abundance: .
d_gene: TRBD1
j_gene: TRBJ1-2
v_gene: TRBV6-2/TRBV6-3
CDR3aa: CASSAAGQIQYGYTF
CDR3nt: TGTGCCAGCAGTGCCGCGGGACAGATCCAATATGGCTACACCTTC

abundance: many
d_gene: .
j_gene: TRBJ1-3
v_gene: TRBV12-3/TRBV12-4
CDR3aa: CASSSGNTIYF
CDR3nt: TGTGCCAGCAGCTCTGGAAACACCATATATTTT

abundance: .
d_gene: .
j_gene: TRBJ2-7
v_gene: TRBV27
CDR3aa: CASSSYVVGIYEQYF
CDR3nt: TGTGCCAGCAGTTCTTATGTAGTTGGGATCTACGAGCAGTACTTC

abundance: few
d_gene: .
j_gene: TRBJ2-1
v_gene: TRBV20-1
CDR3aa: CSARGNSYEQFF
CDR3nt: TGCAGTGCTAGAGGTAATTCCTACGAGCAGTTCTTC

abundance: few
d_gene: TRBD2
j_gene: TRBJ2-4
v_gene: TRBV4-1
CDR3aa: CASSPAPGTSDSNIQYF
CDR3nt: TGCGCCAGCAGCCCAGCCCCCGGGACTAGCGATTCGAACATTCAGTACTTC

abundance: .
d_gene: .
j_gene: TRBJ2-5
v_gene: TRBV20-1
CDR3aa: CSASAEVETQYF
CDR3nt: TGCAGTGCTAGTGCCGAGGTAGAGACCCAGTACTTC

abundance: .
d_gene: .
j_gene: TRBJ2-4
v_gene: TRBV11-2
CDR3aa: CASSLGAESWGYF
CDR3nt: TGTGCCAGCAGCTTAGGAGCGGAGAGTTGGGGGTACTTC

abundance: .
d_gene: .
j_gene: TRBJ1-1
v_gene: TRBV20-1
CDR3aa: CSARDPRGTFF
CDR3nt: TGCAGTGCTAGAGATCCCCGGGGGACTTTCTTT

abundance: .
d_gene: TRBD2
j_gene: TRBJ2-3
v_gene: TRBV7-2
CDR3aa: CASSLYSGSLTDTQYF
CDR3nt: TGTGCCAGCAGCTTGTATAGCGGGAGTTTGACAGATACGCAGTATTTT

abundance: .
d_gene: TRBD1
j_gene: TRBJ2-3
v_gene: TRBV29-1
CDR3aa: CSVVIGGMDTQYF
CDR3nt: TGCAGCGTTGTGATAGGGGGCATGGATACGCAGTATTTT